The source of this T cell receptor (beta chain) is a study of T-cell memory formation after mild COVID-19. Regarding the study as a whole: CD8+ contracting clones occupied EMRA, while CD4+ ones occupied mainly CM and EM.

Constant-segment primers were used for 5'RACE, and the resulting TCR alpha and TCR beta cDNA libraries carried sample barcodes and UMIs. Using its own MiXCR run on the 5' RACE reads, TCRdb lists one record per CDR3 protein. The sample holds hundreds of thousands of distinct CDR3 sequences, 15% to 17% seen once. A remark on this clonotype: Its antigen is undetermined.

V lost 2 bases and J 1 base, leaving 9 bases between the germline ends. In germline, CDR1 is SGHRS, CDR2 YFSETQ. CDR3 length equals 14 residues. Sequencing input: PBMCs or a T cell subset sorted from them (not recorded which). This chain links TRBV5-1 with TRBJ1-1; D unresolved. This receptor was taken from an adult woman who had mild COVID-19 (a few samples of this study predate the infection). Cell type and time point are not known. CDR3 bases: TGCGCCAGCAGCTTTCGTGCGGGGAACACTGAAGCTTTCTTT. It translates to CASSFRAGNTEAFF.